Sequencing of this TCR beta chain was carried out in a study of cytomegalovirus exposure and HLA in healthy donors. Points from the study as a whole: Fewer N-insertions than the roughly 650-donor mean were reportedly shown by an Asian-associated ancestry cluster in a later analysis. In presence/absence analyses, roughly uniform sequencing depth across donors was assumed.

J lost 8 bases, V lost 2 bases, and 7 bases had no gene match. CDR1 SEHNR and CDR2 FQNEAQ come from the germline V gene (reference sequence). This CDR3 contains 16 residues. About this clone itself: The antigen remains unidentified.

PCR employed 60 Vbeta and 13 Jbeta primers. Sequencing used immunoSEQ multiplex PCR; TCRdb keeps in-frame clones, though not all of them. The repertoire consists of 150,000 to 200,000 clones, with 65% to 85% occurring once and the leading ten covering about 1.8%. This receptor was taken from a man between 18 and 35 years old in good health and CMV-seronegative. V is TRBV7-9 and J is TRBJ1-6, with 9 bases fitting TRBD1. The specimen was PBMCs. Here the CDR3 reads CASSLWRGQGYSPLHF. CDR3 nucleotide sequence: TGTGCCAGCAGCTTATGGCGCGGACAGGGGTATTCACCCCTCCACTTT.